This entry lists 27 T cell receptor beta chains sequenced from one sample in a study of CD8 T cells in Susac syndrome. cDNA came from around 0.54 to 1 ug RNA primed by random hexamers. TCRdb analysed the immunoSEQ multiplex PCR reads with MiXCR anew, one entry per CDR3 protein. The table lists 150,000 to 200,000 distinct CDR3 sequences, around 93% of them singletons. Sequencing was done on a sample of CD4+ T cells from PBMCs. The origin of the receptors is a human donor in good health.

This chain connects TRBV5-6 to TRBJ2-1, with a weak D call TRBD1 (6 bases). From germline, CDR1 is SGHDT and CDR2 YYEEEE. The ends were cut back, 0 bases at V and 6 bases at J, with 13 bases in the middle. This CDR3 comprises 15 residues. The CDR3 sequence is CASSLAAGAFNEQFF. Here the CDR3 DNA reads TGTGCCAGCAGCTTGGCCGCAGGGGCCTTCAATGAGCAGTTCTTC.

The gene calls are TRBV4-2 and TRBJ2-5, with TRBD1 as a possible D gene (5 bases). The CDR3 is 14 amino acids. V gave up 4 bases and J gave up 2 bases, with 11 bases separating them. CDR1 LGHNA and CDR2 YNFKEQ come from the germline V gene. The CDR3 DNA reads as TGTGCCAGCAGCCCGACAGACACTCAAGAGACCCAGTACTTC. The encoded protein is CASSPTDTQETQYF.

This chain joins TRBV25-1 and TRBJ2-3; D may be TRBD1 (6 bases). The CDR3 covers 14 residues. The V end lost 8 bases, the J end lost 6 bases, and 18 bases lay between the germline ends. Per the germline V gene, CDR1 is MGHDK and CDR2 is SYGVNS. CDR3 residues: CASGTGSLGDTQYF. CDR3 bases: TGTGCCAGCGGAACAGGGTCCCTGGGGGATACGCAGTATTTT.

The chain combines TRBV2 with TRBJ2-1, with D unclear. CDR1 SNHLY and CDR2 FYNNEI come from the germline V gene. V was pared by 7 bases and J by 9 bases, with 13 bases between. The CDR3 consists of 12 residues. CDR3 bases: TGTGCCAGCACAGTGAGCGCCCCTGAGCAGTTCTTC. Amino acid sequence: CASTVSAPEQFF.

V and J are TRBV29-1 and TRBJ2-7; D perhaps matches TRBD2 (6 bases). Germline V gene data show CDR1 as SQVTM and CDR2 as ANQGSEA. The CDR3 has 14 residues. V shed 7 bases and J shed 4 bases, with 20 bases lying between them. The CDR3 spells CSASGWGVEYEQYF. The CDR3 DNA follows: TGCAGCGCCTCCGGATGGGGGGTTGAGTACGAGCAGTACTTC.

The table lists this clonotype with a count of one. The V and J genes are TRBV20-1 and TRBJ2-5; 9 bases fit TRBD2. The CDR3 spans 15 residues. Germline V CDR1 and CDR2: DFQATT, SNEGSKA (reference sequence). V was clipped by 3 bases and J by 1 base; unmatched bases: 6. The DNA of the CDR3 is TGCAGTGCTAGCCGCGCGGGGGGGCTCCAAGAGACCCAGTACTTC. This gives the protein CSASRAGGLQETQYF.

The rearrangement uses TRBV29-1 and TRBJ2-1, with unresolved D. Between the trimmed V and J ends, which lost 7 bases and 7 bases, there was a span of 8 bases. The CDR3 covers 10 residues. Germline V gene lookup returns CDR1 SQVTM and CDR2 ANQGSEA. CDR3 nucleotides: TGCAGCGCCGCAAGGAATGAGCAGTTCTTC. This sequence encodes CSAARNEQFF.

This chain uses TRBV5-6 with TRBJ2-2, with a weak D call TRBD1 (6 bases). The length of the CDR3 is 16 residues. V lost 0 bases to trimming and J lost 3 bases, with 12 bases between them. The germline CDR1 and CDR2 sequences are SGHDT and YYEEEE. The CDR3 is CASSLVRGSYTGELFF. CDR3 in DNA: TGTGCCAGCAGCTTGGTGAGGGGGTCGTACACCGGGGAGCTGTTTTTT.

CDR3 DNA: TGTGCCAGCAGCATAAGCGGGGGGGAAACCTACAATGAGCAGTTCTTC. Protein: CASSISGGETYNEQFF. The V gene is TRBV7-3, the J gene TRBJ2-1; TRBD2 matches at 10 bases. This CDR3 is 16 amino acids long. With V trimmed by 5 bases and J by 2 bases, 6 bases remained unmatched. Germline CDR1 is SGHTA and CDR2 is FQGTGA.

In nucleotides, the CDR3 is TGTGCCAGCAGCTTAAGTAGTCCTGGAAACACCATATATTTT. Translated: CASSLSSPGNTIYF. This chain joins TRBV5-4 and TRBJ1-3; no firm D call. The CDR3 is made up of 14 amino acids. Germline V CDR1 and CDR2: SGHNT, YYREEE (reference sequence). The V and J ends lost 2 bases and 2 bases respectively, with 8 bases between them.

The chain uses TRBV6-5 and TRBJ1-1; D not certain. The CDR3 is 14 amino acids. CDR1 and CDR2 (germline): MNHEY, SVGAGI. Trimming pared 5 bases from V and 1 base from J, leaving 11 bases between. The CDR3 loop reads CASSLGPRNTEAFF. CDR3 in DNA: TGTGCCAGCAGTCTCGGACCGAGGAACACTGAAGCTTTCTTT.

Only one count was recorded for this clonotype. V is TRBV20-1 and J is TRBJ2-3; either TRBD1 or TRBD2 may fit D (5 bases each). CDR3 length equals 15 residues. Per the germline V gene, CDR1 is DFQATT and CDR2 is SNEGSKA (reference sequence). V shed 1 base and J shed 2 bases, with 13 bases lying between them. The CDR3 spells CSARALQGPTDTQYF. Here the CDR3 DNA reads TGCAGTGCTAGAGCTCTGCAGGGACCCACAGATACGCAGTATTTT.

CDR3 bases: TGCAGCGTTGTGGCTAGTAGCACAGATACGCAGTATTTT. It yields the protein CSVVASSTDTQYF. The chain is built from TRBV29-1 and TRBJ2-3; no definite D call. In germline, CDR1 is SQVTM, CDR2 ANQGSEA. The CDR3 runs to 13 residues. V lost 4 bases and J 0 bases, leaving 8 bases between the germline ends.

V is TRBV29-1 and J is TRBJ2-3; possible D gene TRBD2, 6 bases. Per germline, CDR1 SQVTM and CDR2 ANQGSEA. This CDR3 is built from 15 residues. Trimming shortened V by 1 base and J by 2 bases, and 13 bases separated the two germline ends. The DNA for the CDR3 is TGCAGCGTTGAAGGGGCGGGGCTGAACACAGATACGCAGTATTTT. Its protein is CSVEGAGLNTDTQYF.

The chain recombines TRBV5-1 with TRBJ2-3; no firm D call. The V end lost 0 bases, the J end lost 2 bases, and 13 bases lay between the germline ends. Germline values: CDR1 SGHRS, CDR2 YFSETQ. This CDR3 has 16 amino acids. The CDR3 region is CASSLGADPLTDTQYF. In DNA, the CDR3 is TGCGCCAGCAGCTTGGGTGCGGATCCACTCACAGATACGCAGTATTTT.

The CDR3 loop reads CASSRPQSEQYF. The CDR3 DNA reads as TGTGCCAGCAGCCGACCACAGAGCGAGCAGTACTTC. The J gene is TRBJ2-7, the V gene TRBV7-9; D is undetermined. From germline, CDR1 is SEHNR and CDR2 FQNEAQ (reference sequence). Between the trimmed V and J ends, which lost 5 bases and 6 bases, there was a span of 11 bases. The CDR3 contains 12 residues.

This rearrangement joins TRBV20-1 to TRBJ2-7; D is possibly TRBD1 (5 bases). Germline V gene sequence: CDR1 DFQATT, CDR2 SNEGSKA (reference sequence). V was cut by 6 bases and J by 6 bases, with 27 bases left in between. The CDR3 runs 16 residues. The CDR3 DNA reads TGCAGTGCCGGGTGGTTTGGACACACGGATTTGGTCGAGCAGTACTTC. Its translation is CSAGWFGHTDLVEQYF.

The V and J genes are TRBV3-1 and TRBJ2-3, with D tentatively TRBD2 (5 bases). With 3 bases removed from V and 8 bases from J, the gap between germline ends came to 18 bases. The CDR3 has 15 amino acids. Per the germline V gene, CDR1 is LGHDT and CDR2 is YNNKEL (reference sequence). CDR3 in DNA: TGTGCCAGCAGCCAGGTTGGCGCGTCGGCGGGTACGCAGTATTTT. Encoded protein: CASSQVGASAGTQYF.

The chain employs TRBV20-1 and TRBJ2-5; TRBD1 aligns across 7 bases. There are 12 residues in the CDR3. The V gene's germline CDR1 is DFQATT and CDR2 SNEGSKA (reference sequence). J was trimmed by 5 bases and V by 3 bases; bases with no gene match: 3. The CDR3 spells CSARTGTETQYF. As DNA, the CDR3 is TGCAGTGCTAGGACAGGGACCGAGACCCAGTACTTC.

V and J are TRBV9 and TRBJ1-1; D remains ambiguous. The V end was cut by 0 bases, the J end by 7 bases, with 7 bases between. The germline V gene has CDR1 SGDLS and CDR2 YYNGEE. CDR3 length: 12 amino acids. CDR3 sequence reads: CASSVEENEAFF. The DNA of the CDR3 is TGTGCCAGCAGCGTAGAAGAGAATGAAGCTTTCTTT.

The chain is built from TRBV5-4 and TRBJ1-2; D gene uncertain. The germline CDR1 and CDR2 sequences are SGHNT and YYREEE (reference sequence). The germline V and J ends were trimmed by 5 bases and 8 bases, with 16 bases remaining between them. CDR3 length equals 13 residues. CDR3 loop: CASSFRDLRGYTF. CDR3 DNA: TGTGCCAGCAGTTTTAGAGACCTCCGAGGCTACACCTTC.

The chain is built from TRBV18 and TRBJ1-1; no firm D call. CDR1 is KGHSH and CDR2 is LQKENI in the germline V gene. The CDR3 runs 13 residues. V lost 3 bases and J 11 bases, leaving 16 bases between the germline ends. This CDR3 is CASSPNPQEEAFF. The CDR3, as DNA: TGTGCCAGCTCACCTAACCCCCAGGAGGAGGCTTTCTTT.

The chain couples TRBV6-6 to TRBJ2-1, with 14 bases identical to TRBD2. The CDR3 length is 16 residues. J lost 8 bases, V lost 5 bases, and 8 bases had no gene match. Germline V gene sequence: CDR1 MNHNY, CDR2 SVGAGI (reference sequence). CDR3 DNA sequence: TGTGCCAGCAGTCCCGCCGGGACTAGCGGGGGACATGAGCAGTTCTTC. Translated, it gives CASSPAGTSGGHEQFF.

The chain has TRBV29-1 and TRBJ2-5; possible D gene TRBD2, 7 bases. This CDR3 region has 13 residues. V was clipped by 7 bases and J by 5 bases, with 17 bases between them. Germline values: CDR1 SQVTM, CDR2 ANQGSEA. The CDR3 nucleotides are TGCAGCGCCGAGGGGGGGGCGCGGGAGACCCAGTACTTC. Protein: CSAEGGARETQYF.

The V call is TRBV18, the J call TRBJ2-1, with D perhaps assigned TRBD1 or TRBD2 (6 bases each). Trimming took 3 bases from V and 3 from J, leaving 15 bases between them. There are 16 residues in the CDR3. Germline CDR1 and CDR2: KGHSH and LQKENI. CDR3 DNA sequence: TGTGCCAGCTCACCGGGGGGCCTAGCGAGCTACAATGAGCAGTTCTTC. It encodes CASSPGGLASYNEQFF. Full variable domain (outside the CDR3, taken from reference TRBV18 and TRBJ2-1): NAGVMQNPRHLVRRRGQEARLRCSPMKGHSHVYWYRQLPEEGLKFMVYLQKENIIDESGMPKERFSAEFPKEGPSILRIQQVVRGDSAAYFCASSPGGLASYNEQFFGPGTRLTVL.

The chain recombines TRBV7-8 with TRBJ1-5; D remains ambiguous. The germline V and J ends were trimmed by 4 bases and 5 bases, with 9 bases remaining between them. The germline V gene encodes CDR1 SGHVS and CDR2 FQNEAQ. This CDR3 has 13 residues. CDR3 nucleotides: TGTGCCAGCAGCTACGACGGATATCAGCCCCAGCATTTT. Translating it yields CASSYDGYQPQHF.

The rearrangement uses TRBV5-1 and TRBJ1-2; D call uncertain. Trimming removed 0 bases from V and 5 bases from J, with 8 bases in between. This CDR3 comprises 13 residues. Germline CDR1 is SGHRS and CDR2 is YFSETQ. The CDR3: CASSLAVSYGYTF. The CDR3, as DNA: TGCGCCAGCAGCTTGGCCGTCAGTTATGGCTACACCTTC.